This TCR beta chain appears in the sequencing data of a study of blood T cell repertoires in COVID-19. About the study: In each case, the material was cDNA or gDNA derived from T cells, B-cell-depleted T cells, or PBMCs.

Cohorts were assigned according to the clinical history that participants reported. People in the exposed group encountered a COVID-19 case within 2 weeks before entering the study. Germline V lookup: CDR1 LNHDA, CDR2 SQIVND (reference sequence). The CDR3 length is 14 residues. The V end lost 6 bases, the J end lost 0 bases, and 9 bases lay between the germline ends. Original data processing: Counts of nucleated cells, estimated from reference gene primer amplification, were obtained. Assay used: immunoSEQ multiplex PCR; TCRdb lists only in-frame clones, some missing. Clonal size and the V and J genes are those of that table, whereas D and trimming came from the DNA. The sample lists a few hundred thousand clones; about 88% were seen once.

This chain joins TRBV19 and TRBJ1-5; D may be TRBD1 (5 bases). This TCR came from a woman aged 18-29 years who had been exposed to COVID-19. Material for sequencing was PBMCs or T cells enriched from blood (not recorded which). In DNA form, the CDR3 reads TGTGCCAGTAGGGGGGGTTATAGCAATCAGCCCCAGCATTTT. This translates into CASRGGYSNQPQHF.